The 12 T cell receptor beta chains below all came from one sample that was sequenced in a study of Graves' ophthalmopathy and Graves' hyperthyroidism. RNA transcripts provided the template for amplifying TCR beta CDR3 regions. HTBI primers served in a first-round RT-PCR, which a second-round multiplex PCR followed. Using its own MiXCR run on the multiplex PCR reads, TCRdb lists one record per CDR3 protein. This table has hundreds of thousands of distinct CDR3 sequences, over 20% appearing once. Specimen: peripheral blood. These receptors all stem from a woman between 18 and 30 years old with stable Graves' hyperthyroidism. Some clones in this sample may be carry-over from other donors' samples.

V usage is TRBV5-1 and J usage is TRBJ2-2, with D possibly matching TRBD2 (6 bases). V lost 2 bases to trimming and J lost 4 bases, with 15 bases between them. Germline V gene sequence: CDR1 SGHRS, CDR2 YFSETQ. The CDR3 totals 16 residues. The chain's CDR3 is CASSFSRLGGTGELFF. In DNA, the CDR3 is TGCGCCAGCAGCTTTTCTCGGCTGGGAGGCACCGGGGAGCTGTTTTTT. Complete variable domain (other parts from reference TRBV5-1 and TRBJ2-2): KAGVTQTPRYLIKTRGQQVTLSCSPISGHRSVSWYQQTPGQGLQFLFEYFSETQRNKGNFPGRFSGRQFSNSRSEMNVSTLELGDSALYLCASSFSRLGGTGELFFGEGSRLTVL.

This clonotype was seen many times. In DNA form, the CDR3 reads TGCGCCAGCAGCCGTACCGGGGGGATTGAAGCTTTCTTT. It translates to CASSRTGGIEAFF. This rearrangement joins TRBV4-1 to TRBJ1-1, with TRBD1 as a possible D gene (5 bases). V gave up 4 bases and J gave up 7 bases, with 13 bases separating them. Per the germline V gene, CDR1 is MGHRA and CDR2 is YSYEKL. The CDR3 is 13 amino acids.

The chain carries TRBV27 and TRBJ2-7, with no clear D. There are 12 residues in the CDR3. CDR1 and CDR2 from the germline V gene are MNHEY and SMNVEV (reference sequence). The V gene lost 5 bases and the J gene lost 7 bases, with 12 bases spanning the gap. The CDR3 coding sequence is TGTGCCAGCAGTATTGCTTTAAGGGAGCAGTACTTC. It specifies CASSIALREQYF.

Ten or more counts support this clonotype. This sequence joins TRBV12-3 or TRBV12-4 and TRBJ1-5, with a possible D match to TRBD1 (5 bases). The CDR3 runs 15 residues. V lost 6 bases and J lost 2, with 14 bases in between. CDR3 amino acids: CASSHQGWGNQPQHF. The CDR3 DNA reads TGTGCCAGCAGCCACCAGGGATGGGGCAATCAGCCCCAGCATTTT.

This clonotype was seen more than once but under ten times. A clone one base away is much larger, so this may be a read error. Since no conserved phenylalanine or tryptophan closes the CDR3, a read error is the likely cause. The gene calls are TRBV6-4 and TRBJ1-2; unclear D gene. Germline V gene lookup returns CDR1 MRHNA and CDR2 SNTAGT. The V end lost 7 bases, the J end lost 4 bases, and 4 bases lay between the germline ends. The CDR3 totals 10 residues. The CDR3 spells CASTPYGYTY. DNA for the CDR3: TGTGCCAGCACTCCCTATGGCTACACCTAC.

This clonotype was counted ten times or more. The CDR3 DNA sequence: TGTGCCAGCAGCGACAGGGGTAACACTGAAGCTTTCTTT. This gives the protein CASSDRGNTEAFF. The chain links TRBV6-1 to TRBJ1-1; 8 nucleotides match TRBD1. Unmatched junction bases numbered 2, after V lost 6 bases and J lost 2 bases. The CDR3 extends over 13 amino acids. The germline CDR1 and CDR2 sequences are MNHNS and SASEGT.

This chain connects TRBV12-3 or TRBV12-4 to TRBJ1-5; D gene uncertain. V gave up 1 base and J gave up 3 bases, with 10 bases separating them. The CDR3 totals 15 residues. DNA for the CDR3: TGTGCCAGCAGTTTAGTCGGACGGGTCAATCAGCCCCAGCATTTT. It encodes CASSLVGRVNQPQHF.

The CDR3 DNA reads as TGTGCCAGCAGTCTCCCTTCGACAGGGTTAAGCTCCTACGAGCAGTACTTC. It codes for CASSLPSTGLSSYEQYF. This chain links TRBV28 with TRBJ2-7; 7 nucleotides align to TRBD1. V dropped 5 bases and J dropped 0; count of bases not matched to a gene: 13. This CDR3 spans 17 amino acids. Germline lookup yields CDR1 MDHEN and CDR2 SYDVKM.

At least ten counts were recorded for this clonotype. This sequence joins TRBV11-2 and TRBJ2-5; D unresolved. Per germline, CDR1 SGHAT and CDR2 FQNNGV. The V gene lost 0 bases and the J gene lost 5 bases, with 10 bases spanning the gap. The CDR3 covers 14 residues. The chain's CDR3 is CASSLDWGRETQYF. The CDR3 DNA follows: TGTGCCAGCAGCTTAGATTGGGGAAGGGAGACCCAGTACTTC.

The V gene is TRBV6-9, the J gene TRBJ1-5; TRBD1 matches at 9 bases. The CDR3 contains 14 residues. Germline V CDR1 and CDR2: MNHGY, SVAAGI. Losses at the gene ends were 5 bases for V and 5 bases for J; bases not matched to a gene: 4. In DNA, the CDR3 is TGTGCCAGCAGTGAAGGGACAGGGCATCAGCCCCAGCATTTT. Amino acid sequence: CASSEGTGHQPQHF.

In this sample, this clonotype turned up a few times. This rearrangement joins TRBV6-1 to TRBJ1-1, with D possibly being TRBD1 (6 bases). Germline loops: CDR1 MNHNS, CDR2 SASEGT. V was shortened by 6 bases and J by 1 base, with 12 bases between the two germline ends. The CDR3 runs to 14 residues. In nucleotides, the CDR3 is TGTGCCAGCAGACGGGACACCACGAACACTGAAGCTTTCTTT. Translation gives CASRRDTTNTEAFF.

This chain links TRBV6-1 with TRBJ2-7; 9 nucleotides agree with TRBD2. V lost 5 bases and J lost 9; bases outside the gene matches: 8. Germline values: CDR1 MNHNS, CDR2 SASEGT. The CDR3 has 13 amino acids. The CDR3 DNA reads TGTGCCAGCAGTCCCAGCGGGGGGTCGCGGCAGTACTTC. Its protein product is CASSPSGGSRQYF.